The rows below give T cell receptor beta chains drawn from one sample of a study of regulatory T cells in long-lasting Graves disease. MiXCR, run by TCRdb on the multiplex PCR reads, gives a single entry per CDR3 protein. The sample yields about half a million distinct CDR3 sequences, 20% to 25% seen once. The source was peripheral blood mononuclear cells (PBMCs), collected when the disease was refractory, from a patient treated with antithyroid drugs. All receptors derive from a female donor with Graves disease. Both conserved end residues are part of each CDR3. D genes are given only for firm matches. Size is omitted from some rows. Given values are once, few, many or a class for expanded clones.

j_call d_call v_call clone_size cdr3_aa cdr3_nt
TRBJ1-5 TRBD1 TRBV28 many CASSLPRQGLSNQPQHF TGTGCCAGCAGTTTACCTCGACAGGGGCTCAGCAATCAGCCCCAGCATTTT
TRBJ1-1 NA TRBV6-1 many CASTDGYNTEAFF TGTGCCAGCACTGATGGCTACAACACTGAAGCTTTCTTT
TRBJ1-5 NA TRBV20-1 NA CSARAALLYTEPQHF TGCAGTGCTCGAGCGGCCCTACTCTACACTGAGCCCCAGCATTTT
TRBJ1-5 TRBD1 TRBV20-1 many CSAKRPGTGAQPQHF TGCAGTGCTAAACGTCCCGGGACAGGGGCCCAGCCCCAGCATTTT
TRBJ1-1 NA TRBV3-1 many CASSQDLGTEAFF TGTGCCAGCAGCCAAGATCTTGGGACTGAAGCTTTCTTT
TRBJ1-4 TRBD1 TRBV5-1 few CASSLTGGEKLFF TGCGCCAGCAGCCTAACAGGGGGCGAAAAACTGTTTTTT
TRBJ2-1 NA TRBV29-1 NA CSVDQGNEQFF TGCAGCGTTGACCAGGGAAATGAGCAGTTCTTC
TRBJ1-2 NA TRBV7-9 NA CASSLETDMVPYGYTF TGTGCCAGCAGCTTAGAGACAGACATGGTCCCTTATGGCTACACCTTC
TRBJ1-5 NA TRBV28 many CASSGAPKHSNQPQHF TGTGCCAGCAGTGGGGCGCCCAAACATAGCAATCAGCCCCAGCATTTT
TRBJ1-4 NA TRBV5-6 NA CASSLGLKSEKLFF TGTGCCAGCAGCTTGGGCCTGAAGAGCGAAAAACTGTTTTTT
TRBJ2-7 NA TRBV19 few CASSLIGDEQYF TGTGCCAGTAGTCTAATAGGGGACGAGCAGTACTTC
TRBJ1-5 NA TRBV28 many CASTAPRDLQPQHF TGTGCCAGCACCGCGCCCCGGGACCTTCAGCCCCAGCATTTT
TRBJ1-1 NA TRBV7-9 few CASSFPGSTEAFF TGTGCCAGCAGCTTTCCTGGGAGCACTGAAGCTTTCTTT
TRBJ2-2 NA TRBV20-1 few CSARAGANTGELFF TGCAGTGCTAGAGCGGGAGCGAACACCGGGGAGCTGTTTTTT
TRBJ2-4 NA TRBV5-1 few CASSLGVGAKNIQYF TGCGCCAGCAGCTTGGGGGTGGGAGCCAAAAACATTCAGTACTTC
TRBJ2-5 NA TRBV10-3 few CAVGQAGGQETQYF TGTGCCGTCGGACAGGCGGGGGGACAAGAGACCCAGTACTTC
TRBJ2-6 TRBD2 TRBV28 few CASRRGGGSGANVLTF TGTGCCAGCAGGCGGGGGGGGGGCTCTGGGGCCAACGTCCTGACTTTC
TRBJ1-1 NA TRBV19 NA CASSGIWAEAFF TGTGCCAGTAGTGGTATCTGGGCTGAAGCTTTCTTT
TRBJ1-3 NA TRBV6-1 few CASSIQGAGNTIYF TGTGCCAGCAGTATCCAGGGTGCTGGAAACACCATATATTTT
TRBJ2-7 TRBD2 TRBV11-3 many CASSLQGGYEQYF TGTGCCAGCAGTCTCCAGGGAGGGTACGAGCAGTACTTC
TRBJ2-1 TRBD1 TRBV12-3/TRBV12-4 few CASSFGRGYNEQFF TGTGCCAGCAGTTTCGGCAGGGGGTACAATGAGCAGTTCTTC
TRBJ1-1 NA TRBV27 many CASSLRAGMNTEAFF TGTGCCAGCAGTTTGAGGGCAGGCATGAACACTGAAGCTTTCTTT
TRBJ1-5 NA TRBV7-2 NA CASTPGYDYQPQHF TGTGCCAGCACCCCGGGATACGATTATCAGCCCCAGCATTTT
TRBJ2-7 NA TRBV7-2 many CASSLDGPYEQYF TGTGCCAGCAGCTTAGACGGTCCCTACGAGCAGTACTTC
TRBJ2-5 TRBD2 TRBV6-2/TRBV6-3 NA CASSAGAERGQETQYF TGTGCCAGCAGTGCTGGGGCGGAGCGGGGTCAAGAGACCCAGTACTTC
TRBJ2-3 TRBD2 TRBV7-2 NA CASSLADRTSGRGTDTQYF TGTGCCAGCAGCTTAGCGGACAGGACTAGCGGGAGGGGCACAGATACGCAGTATTTT
TRBJ2-4 TRBD2 TRBV28 NA CASLSVGGSVKNIQYF TGTGCCAGCCTCTCTGTTGGCGGGAGTGTCAAAAACATTCAGTACTTC
TRBJ1-1 NA TRBV19 few CASSVTGTEAFF TGTGCCAGTAGTGTAACAGGGACTGAAGCTTTCTTT
TRBJ2-4 NA TRBV7-2 few CASSLEVRDGNIQYF TGTGCCAGCAGCTTAGAGGTCCGGGACGGAAACATTCAGTACTTC
TRBJ2-7 NA TRBV7-2 NA CASSSGPTPSYEQYF TGTGCCAGCAGCTCTGGACCGACACCCTCCTACGAGCAGTACTTC
TRBJ1-3 TRBD1 TRBV29-1 few CSVVLQGAPGNTIYF TGCAGCGTTGTCCTTCAGGGGGCGCCTGGAAACACCATATATTTT
TRBJ2-7 TRBD1 TRBV7-2 few CASSSQGASSYEQYF TGTGCCAGCAGTTCACAGGGGGCCTCCTCCTACGAGCAGTACTTC
TRBJ1-2 NA TRBV28 many CASSLTLRMVGYTF TGTGCCAGCAGTTTGACCTTACGAATGGTAGGCTACACCTTC
TRBJ1-4 NA TRBV14 few CASSQGNNEKLFF TGTGCCAGCAGCCAGGGAAATAATGAAAAACTGTTTTTT
TRBJ1-1 NA TRBV19 NA CASSGAGWTEAFF TGTGCCAGTAGTGGGGCAGGGTGGACTGAAGCTTTCTTT
TRBJ1-4 NA TRBV27 NA CASSFAAGEKLFF TGTGCCAGCAGTTTTGCTGCCGGGGAAAAACTGTTTTTT
TRBJ2-3 NA TRBV20-1 NA CSARASWADTQYF TGCAGTGCTAGGGCTTCTTGGGCAGATACGCAGTATTTT
TRBJ2-7 TRBD1 TRBV7-2 many CASSLGGGQGWGEQYF TGTGCCAGCAGCTTAGGAGGGGGACAGGGTTGGGGCGAGCAGTACTTC
TRBJ1-2 TRBD1 TRBV6-2/TRBV6-3 few CASSEADRENYGYTF TGTGCCAGCAGTGAAGCAGACAGGGAAAACTATGGCTACACCTTC